Included here is one T cell receptor (beta chain) sequence, with context. Here immunoSEQ multiplex PCR was the method, and the copy in TCRdb shows in-frame clones only, minus some. Of 79,000 or so clones in the sample, more than 80% are singletons; the top ten hold around 0.2%. The entry originates in a study of T cell changes during pregnancy in multiple sclerosis. CDR1 SGHRS and CDR2 YFSETQ come from the germline V gene. V was pared by 4 bases and J by 5 bases, with 10 bases of the junction left unmatched. CDR3 length equals 15 residues. The chain uses TRBV5-1 and TRBJ2-5; TRBD1 matches at 8 bases. The TCR sequence derives from a female donor with multiple sclerosis, enrolled in a pregnancy study. The source material was CD4+ T cells from peripheral blood mononuclear cells, sampled before pregnancy. The chain's CDR3 is CASSAYDRGSETQYF. As DNA, the CDR3 is TGCGCCAGCAGCGCATACGACAGGGGTTCCGAGACCCAGTACTTC.